This T cell receptor (beta chain) was observed in a study of molecular identifiers for immune sequencing clone quantification. MiXCR was run by TCRdb on the PCR reads, yielding one entry per CDR3 protein. In the table there are about 320,000 distinct CDR3 sequences, around a fifth of which are singletons. The CDR3 runs 13 residues. Germline V gives CDR1 SGHDN, CDR2 FVKESK. The authors gated naive CD8 T cells as CD8+CD4-CCR7+CD45RA+ for sorting. As concerns this clonotype: A read error may explain this, as a much larger clone is one base away.

Sequencing was performed on naive CD8+ T cells from blood, with Jurkat cell RNA spiked in. Subset: FACS-sorted CD8+CD4-CCR7+CD45RA+ naive T cells. The chain uses TRBV14 and TRBJ1-4, with TRBD1 matching 8 bases. The clonotype comes from a human donor in good health. Some libraries in this study had Jurkat cell RNA spiked in. The CDR3 here is CVSSQGTGEKLFF. CDR3 nucleotides: TGTGTCAGCAGCCAGGGGACAGGTGAAAAACTGTTTTTT.